The sequence of this TCR beta chain was determined in a study of cytomegalovirus exposure and HLA in healthy donors (dated by TCRdb to 2017 to 2019). About the full investigation: According to a later analysis, one platform produced both the roughly 110 validation repertoires and the 670 or so repertoires of the first cohort. Along with the approximately 600-subject first cohort, a separate validation cohort of around 120 different subjects was used. The study aimed to test whether signatures of past pathogen exposure could be identified by cataloging public T cell receptors. To predict cytomegalovirus infection status, the study combined high-throughput TCR immunosequencing, statistical association of individual TCRs with disease status, and machine learning. The investigation overall reported the following: A later analysis lacked HLA typing for the validation cohort, so it scored co-occurrence in that cohort across all 130 or so repertoires. Of the cluster scores, 90% to 95% were above 0 in a later analysis, which found that TCRs clustered in the first cohort also tended to co-occur in the approximately 130 validation repertoires. A total of 150 to 200 TCR beta chains were listed by the study as associated with cytomegalovirus. In vitro tests confirmed that a few of the cytomegalovirus-associated TCR beta chains recognize cytomegalovirus antigens. The authors suggested that the approach could potentially be extended to other disease states and immunological phenotypes. The classifier was reported to diagnose cytomegalovirus status with high specificity and sensitivity in both the original and validation cohorts. While some public TCRs were present in many individuals, most TCR sequences turned up only very rarely across donors.

Library preparation used the immunoSEQ multiplex PCR assay. The original pipeline was this. A statistical classification framework was built for diagnosing cytomegalovirus status from the catalog of TCR beta chain sequences. Sourced from immuneACCESS, this table was stored by TCRdb with only in-frame sequences that have V and J called. A share of the clones is absent; for the studies checked, an unresolved V gene accounts for under half, and the remainder has no known explanation. V and J calls and clone size are copied from that table; D and trimming were computed from the DNA. The sample table records tens of thousands of clones; 90% to 95% of these occur just once. The top ten hold roughly 0.62% of the sample. As concerns this clone: Its antigen is unknown. Per-nucleotide qualities are absent, and no much larger clonotype sits a single base away.

Separate from the approximately 700-subject first cohort, the validation cohort of 90 to 150 subjects was the group to which the donors belonged. The germline V gene provides CDR1 WSHSY and CDR2 SAAADI. Measured from the cysteine to the phenylalanine, the CDR3 is 15 residues long. CDR3 DNA is the only sequence kept; it has 45 bases, read in frame from the first base. The germline V end is reduced by 4 bases and the J end by 3 bases; junction bases left unmatched: 6. The V and J segments used are TRBV10-2 and TRBJ2-4, with 7 bases aligning to TRBD1. This clonotype was sampled from a man between 18 and 29 years old in good health and CMV-seronegative. Sequencing input: PBMCs. The CDR3 reads CASSGTQGDKNIQYF. The DNA reads TGCGCCAGCAGTGGAACTCAGGGGGACAAAAACATTCAGTACTTC.